The sequence of this T cell receptor beta chain was determined in a study of blood T cell repertoires in COVID-19 (TCRdb year 2020). Background for the entire study: The collaborator samples originated in the United States, Italy and Spain and spanned the acute and convalescent phases of COVID-19. The prospective study material was composed of cDNA or gDNA derived from T cells, B-cell-depleted T cells, or PBMCs. The dataset comprised deeply sampled blood TCRbeta repertoires from subjects exposed to, actively infected with, or recovered from COVID-19. The repertoires were made available in a free public database intended to serve as a resource for research on the immune response to SARS-CoV-2. The samples were drawn from two sources: the first 160 participants of the ongoing ImmuneRACE study, and about 1,300 subjects contributed by 6 global collaborators. The sample metadata nearly always contained a de-identified subject ID, COVID-19 status, age in years and sex. HLA class I and class II types, where available, came from metadata supplied by the sample provider rather than from assay-based typing. Broader findings and caveats from the paper: How much clinical and demographic metadata was included differed by source and by participant, and the metadata was provided uncurated.

The collaborating institutions used their own protocols to collect whole blood in K2EDTA tubes. For TCRbeta analysis, collaborators shipped samples as frozen whole blood, isolated PBMCs, or DNA extracted from either of those sample types. Taken from the germline V gene, the CDR1 and CDR2 loops are KGHDR and SFDVKD. Including the terminal cysteine and phenylalanine, the CDR3 comprises 14 residues. Only the CDR3 portion is preserved as DNA: 42 bases, with reading frame beginning at the first base. The germline V and J ends show losses of 5 bases and 6 bases respectively, and no gene match explains 3 bases of the junction. The immunoSEQ Assay, a bias-controlled multiplex PCR, was used to amplify TCRbeta CDR3 regions from genomic DNA. Under the source paper's analysis protocol: Within the assay, amplification of reference gene primers was used to estimate how many nucleated cells each sample contained. To quantify the absolute abundance of each unique TCRbeta CDR3 rearrangement, sequence reads were collapsed and filtered. For each sample, productive Simpson clonality was calculated as the square root of Simpson's diversity index over productive rearrangements. This is the immuneACCESS table as TCRdb keeps it, with only in-frame sequences that have V and J called. A part of the clones is gone; compared with another copy, unresolved V genes explain less than half, and the rest is unexplained. That table supplies the V and J calls and clone size; D and trimming were determined from the DNA. This sample lists about 15,000 clones; about 80% were detected once. Of the sample, roughly 34% falls within the top ten clones.

In its sample, this clone was seen once. What this receptor recognizes is not known. Base quality data are lacking; no much larger clone is found one base away. The rearranged chain carries TRBV24-1 and TRBJ2-3, with TRBD2 identical over 11 junction bases. The sample was peripheral blood. This receptor was taken from a man aged 70 or older with active or convalescent COVID-19. The encoded CDR3 is CATSVTSGSDTQYF. The bases read TGTGCCACCAGTGTTACTAGCGGGAGTGATACGCAGTATTTT.